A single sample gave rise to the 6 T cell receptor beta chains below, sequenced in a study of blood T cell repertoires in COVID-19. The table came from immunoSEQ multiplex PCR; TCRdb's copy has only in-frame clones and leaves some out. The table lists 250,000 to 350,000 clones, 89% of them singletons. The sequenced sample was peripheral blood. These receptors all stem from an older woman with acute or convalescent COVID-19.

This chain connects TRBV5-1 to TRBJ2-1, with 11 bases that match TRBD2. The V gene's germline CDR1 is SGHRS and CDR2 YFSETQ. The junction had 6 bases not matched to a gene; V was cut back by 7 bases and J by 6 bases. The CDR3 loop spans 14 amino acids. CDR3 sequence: CASFRLAGSNEQFF. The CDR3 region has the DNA TGCGCCAGCTTTCGACTAGCGGGGAGCAATGAGCAGTTCTTC. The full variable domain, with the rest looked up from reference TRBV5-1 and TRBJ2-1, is KAGVTQTPRYLIKTRGQQVTLSCSPISGHRSVSWYQQTPGQGLQFLFEYFSETQRNKGNFPGRFSGRQFSNSRSEMNVSTLELGDSALYLCASFRLAGSNEQFFGPGTRLTVL.

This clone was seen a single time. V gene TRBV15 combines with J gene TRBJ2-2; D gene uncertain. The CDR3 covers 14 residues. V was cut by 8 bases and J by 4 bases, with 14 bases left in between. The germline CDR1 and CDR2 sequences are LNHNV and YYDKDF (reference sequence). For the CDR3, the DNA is TGTGCCACCGCTTTGAGGTTTGCCACCGGGGAGCTGTTTTTT. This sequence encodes CATALRFATGELFF.

The CDR3 reads CASSLGPLAKNIQYF. CDR3 coding DNA: TGTGCCAGCAGTTTGGGGCCTCTAGCCAAAAACATTCAGTACTTC. The genes are TRBV6-5 and TRBJ2-4, with D maybe TRBD1 (5 bases). The CDR3 length is 15 residues. Per the germline V gene, CDR1 is MNHEY and CDR2 is SVGAGI. V lost 4 bases and J 0 bases, leaving 10 bases between the germline ends.

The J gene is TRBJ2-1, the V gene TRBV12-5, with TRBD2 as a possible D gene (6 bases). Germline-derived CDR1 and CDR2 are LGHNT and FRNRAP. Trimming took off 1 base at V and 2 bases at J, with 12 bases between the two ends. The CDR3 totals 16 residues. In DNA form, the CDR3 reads TGTGCTAGTGGTTTGGGCGGGACGTTAACCTACAATGAGCAGTTCTTC. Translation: CASGLGGTLTYNEQFF.

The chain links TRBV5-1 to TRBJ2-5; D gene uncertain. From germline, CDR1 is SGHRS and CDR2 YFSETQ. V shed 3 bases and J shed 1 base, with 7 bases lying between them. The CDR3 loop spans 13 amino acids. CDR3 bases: TGCGCCAGCAGCTCGAGTCTCCAAGAGACCCAGTACTTC. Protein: CASSSSLQETQYF.

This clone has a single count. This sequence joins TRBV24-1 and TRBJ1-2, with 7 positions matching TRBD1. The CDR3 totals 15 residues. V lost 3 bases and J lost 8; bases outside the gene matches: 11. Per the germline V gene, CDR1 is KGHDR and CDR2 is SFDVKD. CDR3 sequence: CATSDRDRAEGGYTF. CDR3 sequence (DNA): TGTGCCACCAGTGATCGAGACAGGGCGGAGGGAGGCTACACCTTC.